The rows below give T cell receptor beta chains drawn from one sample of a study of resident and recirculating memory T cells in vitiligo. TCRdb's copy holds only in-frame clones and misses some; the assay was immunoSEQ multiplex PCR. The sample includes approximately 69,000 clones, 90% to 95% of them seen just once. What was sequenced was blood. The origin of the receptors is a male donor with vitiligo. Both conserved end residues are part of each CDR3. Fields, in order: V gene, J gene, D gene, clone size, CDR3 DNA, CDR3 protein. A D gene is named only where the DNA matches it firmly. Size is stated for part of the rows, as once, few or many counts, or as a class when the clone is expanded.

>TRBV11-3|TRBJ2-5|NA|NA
TGTGCCAGCAGCTTAGGGAGGGCAGAGACCCAGTACTTC
CASSLGRAETQYF
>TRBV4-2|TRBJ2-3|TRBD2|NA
TGTGCCAGCAGCCGGCTAGCGGGGGATCTCACAGATACGCAGTATTTT
CASSRLAGDLTDTQYF
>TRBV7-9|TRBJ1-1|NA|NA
TGTGCCAGCAGCTACCTGTATGGGGCTAACACTGAAGCTTTCTTT
CASSYLYGANTEAFF
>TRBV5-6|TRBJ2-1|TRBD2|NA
TGTGCCAGCAGCTCTACTAGCGGGGGGCCCCGGGAGCAGTTCTTC
CASSSTSGGPREQFF
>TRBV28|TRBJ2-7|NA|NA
TGTGCCAGCAAAGGCCAGGGGCAGATCTCCTACGAGCAGTACTTC
CASKGQGQISYEQYF
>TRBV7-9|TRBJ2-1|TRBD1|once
TGTGCCAGCAGCCCAAGACAGGGGACAGGATACAATGAGCAGTTCTTC
CASSPRQGTGYNEQFF
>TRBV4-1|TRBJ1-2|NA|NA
TGCGCCAGCAGCCAAGCACCACAGGGCCCTAACTATGGCTACACCTTC
CASSQAPQGPNYGYTF
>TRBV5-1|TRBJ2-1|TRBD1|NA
TGCGCCAGCAGCTTGGAGGGGGACAGGGCCTACAATGAGCAGTTCTTC
CASSLEGDRAYNEQFF
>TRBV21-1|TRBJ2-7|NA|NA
TGTGCCAGCAGCAAAGACGAAAATGGGGACAGGGTACCCTACGAGCAGTACTTC
CASSKDENGDRVPYEQYF
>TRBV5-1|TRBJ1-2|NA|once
TGCGCCAGCAGCTTGTCAGGGGCTAGGAACTATGGCTACACCTTC
CASSLSGARNYGYTF
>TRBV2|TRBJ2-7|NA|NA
TGTGCCAGCAGTGAAGCGGGGAGTAGCTCCTACGAGCAGTACTTC
CASSEAGSSSYEQYF
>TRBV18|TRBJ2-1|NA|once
TGTGCCAGCTCACCGGATCGGGACTCCCTCAATGAGCAGTTCTTC
CASSPDRDSLNEQFF
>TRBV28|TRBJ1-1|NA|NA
TGTGCCAGCCAGGGGAGACAGGTCACTGAAGCTTTCTTT
CASQGRQVTEAFF
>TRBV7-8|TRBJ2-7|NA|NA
TGTGCCAGCAGCTTACAGGGTTACTACGAGCAGTACTTC
CASSLQGYYEQYF
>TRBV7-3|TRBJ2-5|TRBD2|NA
TGTGCCAGCAGTACTAGCGGGGGGGAGACCCAGTACTTC
CASSTSGGETQYF
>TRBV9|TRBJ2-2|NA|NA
TGTGCCAGCAGCGGAGTACAGGCCGCCGGGGAGCTGTTTTTT
CASSGVQAAGELFF
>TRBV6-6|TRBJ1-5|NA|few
TGTGCCAGCAGTTACTCGGAGGGACCCCAGCATTTT
CASSYSEGPQHF
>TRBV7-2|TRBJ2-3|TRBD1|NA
TGTGCCAGCAGTTGGGACAGTAGCACAGATACGCAGTATTTT
CASSWDSSTDTQYF
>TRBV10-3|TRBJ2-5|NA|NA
TGTGCCATCAGTGATACAGGGTCGGACGAGACCCAGTACTTC
CAISDTGSDETQYF
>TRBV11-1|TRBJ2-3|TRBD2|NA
TGTGCCAGCAGCTCGACTAGCGGCCTGAGCGATACGCAGTATTTT
CASSSTSGLSDTQYF
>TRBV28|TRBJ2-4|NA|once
TGTGCCAGCAGCAAGGACAGTATAGCCAAAAACATTCAGTACTTC
CASSKDSIAKNIQYF
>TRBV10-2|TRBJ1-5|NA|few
TGCGCCAGCAGTGAGGGGGAGCAGCCCCAGCATTTT
CASSEGEQPQHF
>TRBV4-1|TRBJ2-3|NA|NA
TGCGCCAGCAGCCTTTCACAGGGATACACAGATACGCAGTATTTT
CASSLSQGYTDTQYF
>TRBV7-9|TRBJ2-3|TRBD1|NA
TGTGCCAGCAGCTGGGGGACAGGGAGTCCAGATACGCAGTATTTT
CASSWGTGSPDTQYF
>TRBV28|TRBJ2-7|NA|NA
TGTGCCAGCAGTCCTTCCCGACTGCGCGAGCAGTACTTC
CASSPSRLREQYF
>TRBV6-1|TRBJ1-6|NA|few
TGTGCCAGCAGTGAACGGGAAAATTCACCCCTCCACTTT
CASSERENSPLHF
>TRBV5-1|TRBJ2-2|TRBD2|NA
TGCGCCAGCAGCTTGGTGCGGGGGGGCGACACCGGGGAGCTGTTTTTT
CASSLVRGGDTGELFF
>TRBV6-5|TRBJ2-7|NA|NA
TGTGCCAGCAGTTACTCGGCGGACAGCGTCTACGAGCAGTACTTC
CASSYSADSVYEQYF
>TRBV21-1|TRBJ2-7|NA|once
TGTGCCAGCAGCAAAGGCGGAGGGAAGGGGCAGTACTTC
CASSKGGGKGQYF
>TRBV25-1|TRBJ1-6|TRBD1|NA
TGTGCCAGCAGTGCCCCGGGGACAGTTAATTCACCCCTCCACTTT
CASSAPGTVNSPLHF
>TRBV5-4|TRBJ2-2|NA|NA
TGTGCCAGCAGCCCGGACTTCGGGGAGCTGTTTTTT
CASSPDFGELFF
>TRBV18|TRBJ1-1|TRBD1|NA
TGTGCCAGCACCCGGGACAGGGGTTCGAACACTGAAGCTTTCTTT
CASTRDRGSNTEAFF
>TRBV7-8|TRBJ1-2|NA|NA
TGTGCCAGCAGCTTAGGCAGGGGTTGGACTAACTATGGCTACACCTTC
CASSLGRGWTNYGYTF
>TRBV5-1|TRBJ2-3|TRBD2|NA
TGCGCCAGCAGCTGGGGGACTAGCGGGGCCGTTAGCACAGATACGCAGTATTTT
CASSWGTSGAVSTDTQYF
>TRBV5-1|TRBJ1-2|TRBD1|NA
TGCGCCAGCAGCCAACGACAGGGCGCCCCATATGGCTACACCTTC
CASSQRQGAPYGYTF
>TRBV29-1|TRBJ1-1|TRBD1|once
TGCAGCGGCCTAGGGACAGGGAATATTGAAGCTTTCTTT
CSGLGTGNIEAFF
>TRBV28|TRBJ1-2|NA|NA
TGTGCCAGCAGTTCTTGGGGCGGCGGGGACTATGGCTACACCTTC
CASSSWGGGDYGYTF
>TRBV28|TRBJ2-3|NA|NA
TGTGCCAGCAGTACTCGCTATAGCACAGATACGCAGTATTTT
CASSTRYSTDTQYF
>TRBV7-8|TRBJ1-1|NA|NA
TGTGCCAGCAGACCCCAGAGCGGGGCGTCCACTGAAGCTTTCTTT
CASRPQSGASTEAFF
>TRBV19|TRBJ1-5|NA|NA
TGTGCCAGTAGGGAAGGGGTGATGCAGCCCCAGCATTTT
CASREGVMQPQHF
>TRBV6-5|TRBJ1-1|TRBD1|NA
TGTGCCAGCAGTCTTCGAACAGGGGTAGCTTTCTTT
CASSLRTGVAFF
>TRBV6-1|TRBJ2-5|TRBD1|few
TGTGCCAGCAGGTGGGGACAGGGAGGGGAGACCCAGTACTTC
CASRWGQGGETQYF
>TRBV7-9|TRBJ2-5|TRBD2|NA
TGTGCCAGCAGCTTACTAGCGGGGGGTATCAAAGAGACCCAGTACTTC
CASSLLAGGIKETQYF
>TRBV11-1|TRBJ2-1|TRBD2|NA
TGTGCCAGCAGCTTAGGGGGGGGTATCAATGAGCAGTTCTTC
CASSLGGGINEQFF
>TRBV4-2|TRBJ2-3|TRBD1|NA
TGTGCCAGCAGCCCCCAGGCAGGGGGTCAAGGAGATACGCAGTATTTT
CASSPQAGGQGDTQYF
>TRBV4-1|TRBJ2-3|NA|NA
TGCGCCAGCAGCCTCCAGACAGGAAGCACAGATACGCAGTATTTT
CASSLQTGSTDTQYF
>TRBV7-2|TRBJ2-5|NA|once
TGTGCCAGCAGCTTAGCATACGGGTCTCAAGAGACCCAGTACTTC
CASSLAYGSQETQYF
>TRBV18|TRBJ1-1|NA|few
TGTGCCAGCTCACCGGGTTCAGGGATGGAAGCTTTCTTT
CASSPGSGMEAFF
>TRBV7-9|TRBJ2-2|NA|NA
TGTGCCAGCAGCTACAGGGTTTCGAACACCGGGGAGCTGTTTTTT
CASSYRVSNTGELFF
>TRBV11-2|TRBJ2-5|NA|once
TGTGCCAGCAGGGCGCAAGGCAGGGGCTTCCAAGAGACCCAGTACTTC
CASRAQGRGFQETQYF
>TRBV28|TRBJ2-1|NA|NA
TGTGCCAGCAGTTTTGTCCGGAATGAGCAGTTCTTC
CASSFVRNEQFF
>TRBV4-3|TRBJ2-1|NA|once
TGCGCCAGCAGCCAAGATCTAGGAATTTACAATGAGCAGTTCTTC
CASSQDLGIYNEQFF